Listed below are T cell receptor beta chains from one sample, sequenced in a study of cytomegalovirus exposure and HLA in healthy donors. The assay was immunoSEQ multiplex PCR, and TCRdb's table has in-frame clones only and misses some. The profile shows 150,000 to 170,000 clones, more than 70% of them singletons. Specimen: PBMCs. The receptor source for this set is a human donor in good health. Each CDR3 is given with its conserved first and last residue. The D gene is left open where the match is weak. Clone sizes are given selectively: once, few, many, or a class where the clone is expanded.

d_call | j_call | v_call | clone_size | cdr3_nt | cdr3_aa
- | TRBJ2-1 | TRBV7-2 | - | TGTGCCAGCAGCCTCGACAGATACAATGAGCAGTTCTTC | CASSLDRYNEQFF
TRBD1 | TRBJ1-1 | TRBV2 | - | TGTGCCAGCAGTGGGCTGGGACAGGGAGAAGCTTTCTTT | CASSGLGQGEAFF
- | TRBJ2-1 | TRBV6-4 | - | TGTGCCAGCAGTGACTCGGGAGGGGGGACCTACAATGAGCAGTTCTTC | CASSDSGGGTYNEQFF
- | TRBJ2-1 | TRBV29-1 | - | TGCAGCGTTGACTGGACTAACCATTACAATGAGCAGTTCTTC | CSVDWTNHYNEQFF
- | TRBJ1-4 | TRBV7-8 | - | TGTGCCAGCAGCTTGGAGTTAGGATTGGTTGAAAAACTGTTTTTT | CASSLELGLVEKLFF
- | TRBJ1-1 | TRBV28 | - | TGTGCCAGCAGTTTACGGGGAATGAACACTGAAGCTTTCTTT | CASSLRGMNTEAFF
- | TRBJ1-1 | TRBV4-1 | - | TGCGCCAGCAGCCAAGATGCGGACCGGAGGGAATACATGGCTTTCTTT | CASSQDADRREYMAFF
- | TRBJ2-5 | TRBV7-2 | - | TGTGCCAGCAGCCCTCTACGGCAAGAGACCCAGTACTTC | CASSPLRQETQYF
TRBD1 | TRBJ1-5 | TRBV29-1 | - | TGCAGCGTTGAAGTCCCGGGACAGGGCAATCAGCCCCAGCATTTT | CSVEVPGQGNQPQHF
TRBD1 | TRBJ1-4 | TRBV5-1 | once | TGCGCCAGCAGCTTGAGTGGGGACAGGGGCGAAAAACTGTTTTTT | CASSLSGDRGEKLFF
- | TRBJ1-5 | TRBV9 | - | TGTGCCAGCAGCGCCGAGGGCCAAAGCAATCAGCCCCAGCATTTT | CASSAEGQSNQPQHF
- | TRBJ2-3 | TRBV28 | - | TGTGCCAGCAGTTCCCCCGGGACACCGAGCACAGATACGCAGTATTTT | CASSSPGTPSTDTQYF
TRBD1 | TRBJ2-2 | TRBV19 | - | TGTGCCACCCGGGACAGGGGGAACACCGGGGAGCTGTTTTTT | CATRDRGNTGELFF
- | TRBJ2-7 | TRBV4-1 | - | TGCGCCAGCAGCCAAGGTCGCCTTACAGGGGAGCAGTACTTC | CASSQGRLTGEQYF
TRBD2 | TRBJ2-1 | TRBV10-2 | - | TGCGCCAGCATTGGGACTACCGGCAATGAGCAGTTCTTC | CASIGTTGNEQFF
- | TRBJ1-6 | TRBV30 | few | TGTGCCTGGAGGGCAGAACCCCATTCACCCCTCCACTTT | CAWRAEPHSPLHF
TRBD2 | TRBJ2-3 | TRBV7-3 | - | TGTGCCAGCAGCCCTGAGGGGCGGGGGGGCACCACAGATACGCAGTATTTT | CASSPEGRGGTTDTQYF
- | TRBJ1-1 | TRBV7-8 | once | TGTGCCAGCAGCTCCAACGCCGGTGTTGGCACTGAAGCTTTCTTT | CASSSNAGVGTEAFF
TRBD1 | TRBJ2-5 | TRBV28 | - | TGTGCCAGCAGTTTAACAGGACAGGGGAGGTCAGAGACCCAGTACTTC | CASSLTGQGRSETQYF
TRBD1 | TRBJ1-1 | TRBV5-1 | - | TGCGCCAGCAGCTCGCAACTACAGGGGACCGGTGAAGCTTTCTTT | CASSSQLQGTGEAFF
- | TRBJ2-7 | TRBV5-6 | - | TGTGCCAGCAGCTTGGGGGCCCTCTCCTACGAGCAGTACTTC | CASSLGALSYEQYF
TRBD2 | TRBJ2-1 | TRBV25-1 | - | TGTGCCAGCAGTGAATTGGGGTCGGGGACTAGCGGCTACAATGAGCAGTTCTTC | CASSELGSGTSGYNEQFF
TRBD1 | TRBJ1-4 | TRBV27 | - | TGTGCCAGCCGCGGACAGGGGAATGAAAAACTGTTTTTT | CASRGQGNEKLFF